Following are 13 T cell receptor beta chains from one sample sequenced in a study of blood T cell repertoires in COVID-19. This table comes from immunoSEQ multiplex PCR, and its TCRdb copy is limited to in-frame clones, with some not included. The repertoire consists of 270,000 or so clones, with roughly 85% occurring once and the leading ten covering less than 4%. Sequencing was carried out using peripheral blood. These receptors originate from a woman between 18 and 30 years old with acute or convalescent COVID-19.

The J gene is TRBJ2-4, the V gene TRBV7-2, with D perhaps matching TRBD1 (5 bases). The CDR3 is 14 residues long. The V end lost 5 bases, the J end lost 6 bases, and 14 bases lay between the germline ends. The germline V gene has CDR1 SGHTA and CDR2 FQGNSA. The CDR3, as DNA: TGTGCCAGCAGCGAGACCGACAGTTTAAACATTCAGTACTTC. As protein: CASSETDSLNIQYF.

The rearrangement joins TRBV2 to TRBJ2-1, with 8 bases identical to TRBD2. The V segment lost 1 base and the J segment 10 bases; nucleotides outside the gene matches: 12. The CDR3 runs 16 residues. Germline CDR1 SNHLY, CDR2 FYNNEI. CDR3 coding DNA: TGTGCCAGCAGTGAAGGTATGGGACTAGGGCGTTGGGAGCAGTTCTTC. Protein product: CASSEGMGLGRWEQFF.

J is TRBJ1-2 and V is TRBV28, with D perhaps TRBD1 (6 bases). Trimming removed 10 bases from V and 5 bases from J, with 14 bases in between. From germline, CDR1 is MDHEN and CDR2 SYDVKM. CDR3 length equals 12 residues. CDR3 sequence: CAIWGRLYGYTF. CDR3 bases: TGTGCCATTTGGGGGCGCCTTTATGGCTACACCTTC.

This chain connects TRBV5-6 to TRBJ1-6; 10 bases align to TRBD1. This CDR3 has 14 amino acids. Germline trimming cut 4 bases from V and 10 bases from J; bases unmatched to any gene: 5. CDR1 is SGHDT, CDR2 YYEEEE, per germline. CDR3 nucleotides: TGTGCCAGCAGCCCCGGGACAGGGGAATCACCCCTCCACTTT. This translates into CASSPGTGESPLHF. The full variable domain, in which reference TRBV5-6 and TRBJ1-6 provide the parts outside the CDR3, is DAGVTQSPTHLIKTRGQQVTLRCSPKSGHDTVSWYQQALGQGPQFIFQYYEEEERQRGNFPDRFSGHQFPNYSSELNVNALLLGDSALYLCASSPGTGESPLHFGNGTRLTVT.

V gene TRBV30 combines with J gene TRBJ1-4; tentatively, D is TRBD1 (6 bases). Trimming took off 3 bases at V and 8 bases at J, with 19 bases between the two ends. Germline lookup yields CDR1 GTSNPN and CDR2 SVGIG (reference sequence). This CDR3 region has 15 residues. The CDR3 nucleotides read TGTGCCTGGAGCCGAAGGAGGGGGGGTCCGGAAAAACTGTTTTTT. It translates to CAWSRRRGGPEKLFF. Complete variable domain (other parts from reference TRBV30 and TRBJ1-4): SQTIHQWPATLVQPVGSPLSLECTVEGTSNPNLYWYRQAAGRGLQLLFYSVGIGQISSEVPQNLSASRPQDRQFILSSKKLLLSDSGFYLCAWSRRRGGPEKLFFGSGTQLSVL.

This clone was recorded at least ten times. The CDR3 bases are TGTGCCAGCAGCAAAGCGAAGCCGGGACACATCTATGGCTACACCTTC. Protein product: CASSKAKPGHIYGYTF. The chain couples TRBV21-1 to TRBJ1-2; the DNA was not used to check the table's D call, TRBD1. TRBV21-1 is given as a pseudogene. The CDR3 has 16 amino acids.

The chain is built from TRBV6-5 and TRBJ1-5; no clear D gene. Trimming took off 7 bases at V and 4 bases at J, with 11 bases between the two ends. Germline lookup yields CDR1 MNHEY and CDR2 SVGAGI. This CDR3 contains 13 residues. CDR3: CASTWALNQPQHF. CDR3 nucleotides: TGTGCCAGCACATGGGCCTTAAATCAGCCCCAGCATTTT.

The chain employs TRBV4-1 and TRBJ1-2; D is perhaps TRBD1 (6 bases). Germline V gene sequence: CDR1 MGHRA, CDR2 YSYEKL. This CDR3 spans 15 amino acids. Trimming took off 0 bases at V and 5 bases at J, with 13 bases between the two ends. Here the CDR3 reads CASSQDWKGGYGYTF. The DNA of the CDR3 is TGCGCCAGCAGCCAAGATTGGAAAGGGGGATATGGCTACACCTTC.

This chain's CDR3 is CASSRAQGGTGELFF. The DNA of the CDR3 is TGTGCCAGTAGTCGGGCCCAGGGGGGCACCGGGGAGCTGTTTTTT. This rearrangement joins TRBV19 to TRBJ2-2, with a possible D match to TRBD1 (7 bases). Germline V lookup: CDR1 LNHDA, CDR2 SQIVND (reference sequence). The CDR3 sequence is 15 residues long. V was clipped by 5 bases and J by 4 bases, with 14 bases between them. The variable domain in full, with the rest retrieved from reference TRBV19 and TRBJ2-2, is DGGITQSPKYLFRKEGQNVTLSCEQNLNHDAMYWYRQDPGQGLRLIYYSQIVNDFQKGDIAEGYSVSREKKESFPLTVTSAQKNPTAFYLCASSRAQGGTGELFFGEGSRLTVL.

CDR3 sequence: CASSIGTVGTEAFF. The CDR3 DNA follows: TGTGCCAGTAGTATCGGGACAGTGGGGACTGAAGCTTTCTTT. This chain uses TRBV19 with TRBJ1-1, with 7 bases fitting TRBD1. The CDR3 runs 14 residues. Germline CDR1 LNHDA, CDR2 SQIVND (reference sequence). The trim removed 3 bases at V and 5 bases at J, leaving 6 bases unmatched.

The chain joins TRBV9 to TRBJ1-2, with D tentatively TRBD1 (6 bases). Germline CDR1 and CDR2: SGDLS and YYNGEE. The germline V and J ends were trimmed by 4 bases and 2 bases, with 18 bases remaining between them. The CDR3 totals 16 residues. The CDR3 nucleotides are TGTGCCAGCAGCCAGCAGAGCAGGGGCCCGAACTATGGCTACACCTTC. This gives the protein CASSQQSRGPNYGYTF.

The chain recombines TRBV10-2 with TRBJ1-5; no definite D call. The V gene's germline CDR1 is WSHSY and CDR2 SAAADI. This CDR3 contains 15 residues. V was pared by 0 bases and J by 3 bases, with 9 bases between. The CDR3 protein is CASSESKSSNQPQHF. In DNA form, the CDR3 reads TGCGCCAGCAGTGAGTCGAAGAGTTCCAATCAGCCCCAGCATTTT.

The chain is built from TRBV7-8 and TRBJ1-5, with a possible D match to TRBD1 (5 bases). V lost 1 base and J lost 2, with 9 bases in between. There are 15 residues in the CDR3. Per germline, CDR1 SGHVS and CDR2 FQNEAQ. The CDR3 sequence is CASSLVGTGNQPQHF. The DNA for the CDR3 is TGTGCCAGCAGCTTAGTAGGGACTGGCAATCAGCCCCAGCATTTT.